The 32 T cell receptor beta chains presented below share a single source sample, sequenced in a study of shared clonotypes between healthy human individuals. Measured with immunoSEQ multiplex PCR; TCRdb has only the in-frame clones, and not every one. The table includes hundreds of thousands of clones, approximately 95% detected once. It was CD45RO-negative cells, positively selected for CCR7, that made up naive CD8 cells, with terminally differentiated effector memory CD45RA+ cells excluded. The sequenced sample was naive CD8+ T cells sorted from blood. Receptor source: a woman between 25 and 40 years old in good health.

This clone turned up a few times. The V gene is TRBV4-1, the J gene TRBJ2-7, with TRBD2 identical over 7 bases. Looked up from germline, CDR1 is MGHRA and CDR2 is YSYEKL. With V trimmed by 6 bases and J by 6 bases, 14 bases remained unmatched. The CDR3 totals 15 residues. This CDR3 reads CASRPSLAGAVEQYF. The CDR3 DNA follows: TGCGCCAGCAGGCCGAGCCTGGCGGGAGCAGTCGAGCAGTACTTC.

The J gene is TRBJ1-1, the V gene TRBV6-6; TRBD1 is a possible D gene (6 bases). V was shortened by 7 bases and J by 0 bases, with 9 bases between the two germline ends. Germline V gene lookup returns CDR1 MNHNY and CDR2 SVGAGI (reference sequence). This CDR3 comprises 13 residues. The CDR3 nucleotides are TGTGCCAGCACAGGACAGCTGAACACTGAAGCTTTCTTT. Translated, it gives CASTGQLNTEAFF.

V is TRBV4-1 and J is TRBJ2-4; D call uncertain. Germline values: CDR1 MGHRA, CDR2 YSYEKL. V lost 2 bases and J 0 bases, leaving 11 bases between the germline ends. This CDR3 contains 16 residues. CDR3 sequence (DNA): TGCGCCAGCAGCCAATTCGCCCACGTAGCCAAAAACATTCAGTACTTC. It translates to CASSQFAHVAKNIQYF.

This clone was detected only once. This rearrangement joins TRBV9 to TRBJ2-2; D might be TRBD2 (6 bases). This CDR3 has 12 amino acids. Trimming took 5 bases from V and 7 from J, leaving 9 bases between them. Germline assignment: CDR1 SGDLS and CDR2 YYNGEE. The CDR3 bases are TGTGCCAGCAGACCGGAGGGCGGGGAGCTGTTTTTT. This translates into CASRPEGGELFF.

This clone appeared a single time. The rearrangement links TRBV5-1 to TRBJ2-5, with 8 bases fitting TRBD1. The length of the CDR3 is 14 residues. Germline V gene data show CDR1 as SGHRS and CDR2 as YFSETQ. After removal of 3 bases from V and 3 bases from J, the junction contained 4 bases not matched to a gene. The CDR3, as DNA: TGCGCCAGCAGCTCCGGGGGACAGGAAGAGACCCAGTACTTC. This translates into CASSSGGQEETQYF.

The V gene is TRBV19, the J gene TRBJ2-3; 9 nucleotides match TRBD1. The CDR3 runs to 14 residues. J lost 5 bases, V lost 5 bases, and 5 bases had no gene match. Germline CDR1 LNHDA, CDR2 SQIVND (reference sequence). The CDR3 spells CASSPGQGGDTQYF. CDR3 DNA: TGTGCCAGTAGTCCGGGACAGGGAGGAGATACGCAGTATTTT.

The chain couples TRBV14 to TRBJ1-5, with 9 bases identical to TRBD1. CDR3 length: 14 residues. The V gene's germline CDR1 is SGHDN and CDR2 FVKESK. J lost 9 bases, V lost 7 bases, and 10 bases had no gene match. CDR3 coding DNA: TGTGCCAGCATGCCGACAGGGGGTGTTCGGCCCCAGCATTTT. The encoded protein is CASMPTGGVRPQHF.

The V gene is TRBV27, the J gene TRBJ2-5; D may be TRBD1 (6 bases). From germline, CDR1 is MNHEY and CDR2 SMNVEV (reference sequence). Trimming took off 3 bases at V and 3 bases at J, with 14 bases between the two ends. The CDR3 consists of 15 residues. The CDR3 here is CASSFWTRDKETQYF. In DNA, the CDR3 is TGTGCCAGCAGTTTTTGGACTCGGGACAAAGAGACCCAGTACTTC.

Concerning this clone: This same CDR3 is encoded by further DNA sequences in the sample. The chain employs TRBV27 and TRBJ2-2; TRBD2 might be the D (6 bases). Looked up from germline, CDR1 is MNHEY and CDR2 is SMNVEV (reference sequence). This CDR3 is 13 amino acids long. V was pared by 3 bases and J by 6 bases, with 8 bases between. The CDR3 region has the DNA TGTGCCAGCAGTTTGGGAGGCGCCGGGGAGCTGTTTTTT. This translates into CASSLGGAGELFF.

The sample holds one count of this clone. V and J are TRBV9 and TRBJ1-4, with 9 bases identical to TRBD1. Germline CDR1 SGDLS, CDR2 YYNGEE. CDR3 length: 14 amino acids. V was pared by 5 bases and J by 7 bases, with 6 bases of the junction left unmatched. The CDR3 loop is CASSATGGSEKLFF. CDR3 nucleotide sequence: TGTGCCAGCAGTGCCACAGGGGGCAGTGAAAAACTGTTTTTT.

The chain employs TRBV4-1 and TRBJ2-1, with TRBD2 identical over 12 bases. The CDR3 covers 16 residues. The V and J ends lost 1 base and 7 bases, in that order; junction bases with no gene match: 5. In germline, CDR1 is MGHRA, CDR2 YSYEKL. For the CDR3, the DNA is TGCGCCAGCAGCCAAGCAGGACTAGCGGGAACAAATGAGCAGTTCTTC. As protein: CASSQAGLAGTNEQFF.

The chain combines TRBV9 with TRBJ1-4, with D perhaps matching TRBD1 (5 bases). V lost 4 bases to trimming and J lost 10 bases, with 23 bases between them. Germline-derived CDR1 and CDR2 are SGDLS and YYNGEE. The CDR3 is 16 amino acids. Here the CDR3 DNA reads TGTGCCAGCAGCCTTAGCTCCGGGACCAGGGCCCCAAAACTGTTTTTT. It codes for CASSLSSGTRAPKLFF.

The chain joins TRBV7-6 to TRBJ2-1; TRBD2 agrees at 10 bases. After removal of 5 bases from V and 7 bases from J, the junction contained 2 bases not matched to a gene. The CDR3 is made up of 13 amino acids. Germline CDR1 and CDR2: SGHVS and FNYEAQ. CDR3 residues: CASSPTSGNEQFF. Here the CDR3 DNA reads TGTGCCAGCAGCCCGACTAGCGGGAATGAGCAGTTCTTC.

This sequence joins TRBV5-4 and TRBJ2-1; D not resolved. Germline lookup yields CDR1 SGHNT and CDR2 YYREEE (reference sequence). This CDR3 spans 11 amino acids. The V and J ends lost 4 bases and 8 bases respectively, with 7 bases between them. The CDR3 region has the DNA TGTGCCAGCAGCCTGGAGTATGAGCAGTTCTTC. This codes for CASSLEYEQFF.

The chain combines TRBV2 with TRBJ2-7; TRBD2 agrees at 10 bases. Germline-derived CDR1 and CDR2 are SNHLY and FYNNEI. The V gene end was trimmed by 7 bases and the J gene end by 5 bases; junction bases not matched to a gene: 8. CDR3 length equals 14 residues. Here the CDR3 reads CASILAGSSHEQYF. The CDR3 coding sequence is TGTGCCAGCATACTAGCGGGGTCTTCCCACGAGCAGTACTTC.

This chain links TRBV2 with TRBJ1-3; 7 bases match TRBD1. This CDR3 comprises 15 residues. The V and J ends lost 6 bases and 4 bases, in that order; junction bases with no gene match: 9. The germline CDR1 and CDR2 sequences are SNHLY and FYNNEI. CDR3 in DNA: TGTGCCAGCAGGGGAGGGACAGCAAGAGGAAACACCATATATTTT. It translates to CASRGGTARGNTIYF.

The rearrangement links TRBV5-4 to TRBJ2-1, with TRBD2 matching over 9 bases. The CDR3 is made up of 16 amino acids. With V trimmed by 0 bases and J by 8 bases, 9 bases remained unmatched. The V gene's germline CDR1 is SGHNT and CDR2 YYREEE (reference sequence). The CDR3 is CASSLAASGIRDEQFF. In DNA, the CDR3 is TGTGCCAGCAGCTTGGCCGCTAGCGGGATAAGGGATGAGCAGTTCTTC.

The V gene is TRBV19, the J gene TRBJ1-1; 7 bases line up with TRBD1. Germline V lookup: CDR1 LNHDA, CDR2 SQIVND (reference sequence). The CDR3 has 16 residues. V was pared by 3 bases and J by 0 bases, with 7 bases of the junction left unmatched. In nucleotides, the CDR3 is TGTGCCAGTAGTATGCGGACAGGTCCTATGAACACTGAAGCTTTCTTT. It translates to CASSMRTGPMNTEAFF.

The J gene is TRBJ1-2, the V gene TRBV10-1; D remains ambiguous. CDR3 length equals 11 residues. The ends were cut back, 2 bases at V and 2 bases at J, with 0 bases in the middle. Germline V lookup: CDR1 WNHNN, CDR2 SYGVQD (reference sequence). CDR3 DNA: TGCGCCAGCAGTGAGAACTATGGCTACACCTTC. As protein: CASSENYGYTF.

Worth noting for this clone: Other DNA variants within this sample encode the same CDR3. This chain links TRBV7-9 with TRBJ2-5; D uncertain. Germline V gives CDR1 SEHNR, CDR2 FQNEAQ (reference sequence). This CDR3 region has 14 residues. The ends were cut back, 1 base at V and 0 bases at J, with 6 bases in the middle. CDR3 coding DNA: TGTGCCAGCAGCTTAGTTGCAGACCAAGAGACCCAGTACTTC. Translated, it gives CASSLVADQETQYF.

The rearrangement uses TRBV29-1 and TRBJ2-5; perhaps TRBD1 as D (6 bases). The last part of the DNA fits TRBJ2-7 better; the J call may be wrong. The CDR3 totals 13 residues. Per germline, CDR1 SQVTM and CDR2 ANQGSEA. The CDR3 region has the DNA TGCAGCGTTGAAGAGGGACATACCTACGAGCAGTACTTC. Translated: CSVEEGHTYEQYF.

The chain combines TRBV6-5 with TRBJ2-7; D call uncertain. CDR1 MNHEY and CDR2 SVGAGI come from the germline V gene. There are 15 residues in the CDR3. With 0 bases removed from V and 2 bases from J, the gap between germline ends came to 11 bases. The CDR3 region is CASSYSDPTAYEQYF. The CDR3 DNA is TGTGCCAGCAGTTACTCGGATCCCACCGCCTACGAGCAGTACTTC.

V and J are TRBV5-1 and TRBJ2-7, with 9 bases matching TRBD1. The V gene end was trimmed by 4 bases and the J gene end by 2 bases; junction bases not matched to a gene: 4. Germline V gene lookup returns CDR1 SGHRS and CDR2 YFSETQ. The CDR3 spans 14 residues. The CDR3 DNA reads TGCGCCAGCAGCCCGACAGGGGGAACCTACGAGCAGTACTTC. Encoded protein: CASSPTGGTYEQYF.

This clone was observed once. The chain links TRBV5-8 to TRBJ2-7; 9 bases fit TRBD2. The CDR3 is made up of 15 amino acids. Germline V CDR1 and CDR2: SGHTS, YDEGEE. The junction had 6 bases not matched to a gene; V was cut back by 0 bases and J by 5 bases. CDR3 nucleotides: TGTGCCAGCAGCTTGGAGGTGCGGGAGGGCCACGAGCAGTACTTC. Translated, it gives CASSLEVREGHEQYF.

V gene TRBV6-5 combines with J gene TRBJ2-2; D is unresolved. CDR1 and CDR2 (germline): MNHEY, SVGAGI. This CDR3 contains 12 residues. Trimming took off 8 bases at V and 9 bases at J, with 13 bases between the two ends. In nucleotides, the CDR3 is TGTGCCAGCCCCGGCCCCTCGTGGGAGCTGTTTTTT. As protein: CASPGPSWELFF.

Of note for this clone: The same CDR3 arises from other DNA sequences in this sample as well. This rearrangement joins TRBV11-2 to TRBJ2-5; D gene ambiguous. CDR1 is SGHAT, CDR2 FQNNGV, per germline. Trimming shortened V by 1 base and J by 1 base, and 7 bases separated the two germline ends. The CDR3 totals 14 residues. The CDR3 DNA reads TGTGCCAGCAGCTTAGTTGGGGTCCAAGAGACCCAGTACTTC. It specifies CASSLVGVQETQYF. Complete variable domain (other parts from reference TRBV11-2 and TRBJ2-5): EAGVAQSPRYKIIEKRQSVAFWCNPISGHATLYWYQQILGQGPKLLIQFQNNGVVDDSQLPKDRFSAERLKGVDSTLKIQPAKLEDSAVYLCASSLVGVQETQYFGPGTRLLVL.

The V call is TRBV19, the J call TRBJ2-7; weak D call: TRBD2 (5 bases). The CDR3 runs to 15 residues. V was clipped by 2 bases and J by 4 bases, with 15 bases between them. Looked up from germline, CDR1 is LNHDA and CDR2 is SQIVND (reference sequence). Here the CDR3 reads CASSIRRGRAYEQYF. DNA of the CDR3: TGTGCCAGTAGTATACGCAGAGGGCGGGCATACGAGCAGTACTTC. Full variable domain (rest looked up from reference TRBV19 and TRBJ2-7): DGGITQSPKYLFRKEGQNVTLSCEQNLNHDAMYWYRQDPGQGLRLIYYSQIVNDFQKGDIAEGYSVSREKKESFPLTVTSAQKNPTAFYLCASSIRRGRAYEQYFGPGTRLTVT.

The chain uses TRBV7-3 and TRBJ1-1; TRBD1 agrees at 9 bases. V lost 5 bases to trimming and J lost 4 bases; unmatched junction nucleotides: 8. From germline, CDR1 is SGHTA and CDR2 FQGTGA. CDR3 length: 15 residues. The CDR3 loop is CASSPTGGSGTEAFF. In nucleotides, the CDR3 is TGTGCCAGCAGCCCCACAGGGGGCAGTGGCACTGAAGCTTTCTTT.

Remarks on this clone: The sample has other DNA sequences that encode this CDR3 too. The chain uses TRBV6-1 and TRBJ2-7, with 10 nucleotides matching TRBD1. The CDR3 covers 12 residues. Germline V lookup: CDR1 MNHNS, CDR2 SASEGT. With 9 bases clipped from V and 4 bases from J, the junction kept 3 bases outside the gene matches. CDR3 DNA sequence: TGTGCCAGTCGGGACAGGGGTTACGAGCAGTACTTC. It is translated as CASRDRGYEQYF.

V usage is TRBV7-9 and J usage is TRBJ2-7; 10 nucleotides agree with TRBD1. Germline V gives CDR1 SEHNR, CDR2 FQNEAQ (reference sequence). The CDR3 is 16 residues long. Trimming removed 1 base from V and 3 bases from J; junction bases left unmatched: 6. CDR3 coding DNA: TGTGCCAGCAGCTTAGGGGCCGGGACAGGGGACTACGAGCAGTACTTC. The encoded protein is CASSLGAGTGDYEQYF. Full variable domain (remainder filled in from reference TRBV7-9 and TRBJ2-7): DTGVSQNPRHKITKRGQNVTFRCDPISEHNRLYWYRQTLGQGPEFLTYFQNEAQLEKSRLLSDRFSAERPKGSFSTLEIQRTEQGDSAMYLCASSLGAGTGDYEQYFGPGTRLTVT.

The chain combines TRBV10-2 with TRBJ2-7; 8 nucleotides match TRBD2. CDR1 WSHSY and CDR2 SAAADI come from the germline V gene. The ends lost 2 bases at V and 4 bases at J; junction bases unmatched: 7. The CDR3 length is 15 residues. The CDR3: CASSEAGGRTYEQYF. DNA for the CDR3: TGCGCCAGCAGTGAGGCGGGAGGCCGCACGTACGAGCAGTACTTC.

The V gene is TRBV7-9, the J gene TRBJ2-7; D assignment may be TRBD1 or TRBD2 (5 bases each). The CDR3 is 12 amino acids. The germline CDR1 and CDR2 sequences are SEHNR and FQNEAQ (reference sequence). V was shortened by 5 bases and J by 6 bases, with 11 bases between the two germline ends. In nucleotides, the CDR3 is TGTGCCAGCAGCCCCGGGACCCTCGAGCAGTACTTC. Amino acid sequence: CASSPGTLEQYF.